A selection of T cell receptor beta chains follows, all from one sample in a study of beta chain features in type 1 diabetes. Measured with immunoSEQ multiplex PCR; TCRdb has only the in-frame clones, and not every one. The sample has 220,000 or so clones, approximately 70% seen once. The sequenced sample was naive CD4+ T cells from blood. These receptors were collected from a man aged 30 to 45 in good health. CDR3s include the opening cysteine and the closing phenylalanine or tryptophan. The D gene is left open where the match is weak. Clone size is stated in some rows and not others, as once, few, many or a class when expanded.

V,size,D,J,length,CDR3,DNA
TRBV4-3,.,.,TRBJ2-1,16,CASSLGAAYSYNEQFF,TGCGCCAGCAGCCTAGGGGCGGCTTATTCCTACAATGAGCAGTTCTTC
TRBV30,few,TRBD1,TRBJ1-2,17,CAWSVSPTGRITYGYTF,TGTGCCTGGAGTGTATCCCCGACAGGGCGGATCACCTATGGCTACACCTTC
TRBV19,.,.,TRBJ1-1,13,CASSTQMNTEAFF,TGTGCCAGTAGTACACAGATGAACACTGAAGCTTTCTTT
TRBV11-3,.,.,TRBJ2-7,13,CASSLYRDYEQYF,TGTGCCAGCAGCTTATACAGGGATTACGAGCAGTACTTC
TRBV7-2,.,.,TRBJ2-3,14,CASSLAQYTDTQYF,TGTGCCAGCAGCTTAGCGCAGTACACAGATACGCAGTATTTT
TRBV9,.,.,TRBJ2-3,16,CASSVGAGPTEGTQYF,TGTGCCAGCAGCGTAGGGGCGGGACCCACAGAGGGAACGCAGTATTTT
TRBV30,.,.,TRBJ2-6,16,CAWSVGATSGANVLTF,TGTGCCTGGAGTGTAGGAGCTACCTCTGGGGCCAACGTCCTGACTTTC
TRBV30,.,.,TRBJ1-2,13,CAWQTGPEQGYTF,TGTGCCTGGCAGACCGGGCCTGAGCAAGGATACACCTTC
TRBV9,.,.,TRBJ2-5,13,CASSVAPQETQYF,TGTGCCAGCAGCGTCGCGCCTCAAGAGACCCAGTACTTC
TRBV7-2,.,TRBD2,TRBJ2-5,14,CASSNGLAQETQYF,TGTGCCAGCAGCAATGGACTAGCCCAAGAGACCCAGTACTTC